Shown below are 10 T cell receptor beta chains from a single sample sequenced in a study of cytomegalovirus exposure and HLA in healthy donors. Clones were read by immunoSEQ multiplex PCR, and TCRdb kept only the in-frame ones, dropping some. The table has under 150,000 clones, roughly 89% seen once; the top ten hold around 1.9%. Sequencing used PBMCs. The receptors were gathered from a woman in her late teens or twenties in good health and CMV-seronegative.

This sequence joins TRBV5-4 and TRBJ2-7; 11 bases align to TRBD2. From germline, CDR1 is SGHNT and CDR2 YYREEE (reference sequence). CDR3 length equals 14 residues. J lost 0 bases, V lost 4 bases, and 0 bases had no gene match. DNA of the CDR3: TGTGCCAGCAGCCTAGCGGGGGGCTCCTACGAGCAGTACTTC. It is translated as CASSLAGGSYEQYF.

The chain combines TRBV11-2 with TRBJ1-2; TRBD1 is a possible D gene (6 bases). Per germline, CDR1 SGHAT and CDR2 FQNNGV. V was trimmed by 6 bases and J by 0 bases, leaving 20 bases between them. CDR3 length: 17 residues. The CDR3 region has the DNA TGTGCCAGCAGTTCCTACAGGGACCGAAAATCTAACTATGGCTACACCTTC. It specifies CASSSYRDRKSNYGYTF.

This rearrangement joins TRBV10-3 to TRBJ1-1, with TRBD1 identical over 7 bases. The germline CDR1 and CDR2 sequences are ENHRY and SYGVKD. The length of the CDR3 is 14 residues. The ends lost 6 bases at V and 4 bases at J; junction bases unmatched: 8. This CDR3 is CAISDRVKGTEAFF. CDR3 DNA: TGTGCCATCAGCGACAGGGTTAAAGGCACTGAAGCTTTCTTT.

V is TRBV6-6 and J is TRBJ2-1, with 8 bases aligning to TRBD1. The CDR3 runs to 15 residues. Germline CDR1 is MNHNY and CDR2 is SVGAGI (reference sequence). Trimming removed 2 bases from V and 8 bases from J; junction bases left unmatched: 8. This CDR3 is CASSYDRGLFDEQFF. CDR3 sequence (DNA): TGTGCCAGCAGTTACGACAGGGGCCTTTTCGATGAGCAGTTCTTC.

The CDR3 loop reads CATSRGGQSGANVLTF. Here the CDR3 DNA reads TGTGCCACCAGCAGAGGGGGACAATCTGGGGCCAACGTCCTGACTTTC. This chain uses TRBV15 with TRBJ2-6; TRBD1 might be the D (6 bases). The CDR3 totals 16 residues. CDR1 is LNHNV, CDR2 YYDKDF, per germline (reference sequence). Trimming took 1 base from V and 1 from J, leaving 8 bases between them.

The chain links TRBV18 to TRBJ2-3; the D gene is possibly TRBD2 (5 bases). The V gene's germline CDR1 is KGHSH and CDR2 LQKENI. CDR3 length: 12 amino acids. The germline V and J ends were trimmed by 5 bases and 9 bases, with 12 bases remaining between them. The CDR3 nucleotides read TGTGCCAGCTCAGGGGAGCCCCCGACGCAGTATTTT. Protein: CASSGEPPTQYF. The full variable domain, with the rest looked up from reference TRBV18 and TRBJ2-3, is NAGVMQNPRHLVRRRGQEARLRCSPMKGHSHVYWYRQLPEEGLKFMVYLQKENIIDESGMPKERFSAEFPKEGPSILRIQQVVRGDSAAYFCASSGEPPTQYFGPGTRLTVL.

This chain links TRBV2 with TRBJ2-1; D possibly corresponds to TRBD2 (6 bases). The CDR3 has 15 residues. Germline CDR1 and CDR2: SNHLY and FYNNEI. V was shortened by 10 bases and J by 9 bases, with 25 bases between the two germline ends. CDR3 bases: TGTGCCAACCCGCTGGCGGGTTCTAGGAGGGTTGAGCAGTTCTTC. Protein product: CANPLAGSRRVEQFF.

The chain recombines TRBV5-1 with TRBJ2-2; 7 bases are shared with TRBD1. CDR1 SGHRS and CDR2 YFSETQ come from the germline V gene. The CDR3 is 15 residues long. V dropped 1 base and J dropped 4; count of bases not matched to a gene: 4. In DNA form, the CDR3 reads TGCGCCAGCAGCTTGAAGACAGGGCGCACCGGGGAGCTGTTTTTT. Protein: CASSLKTGRTGELFF.

This chain joins TRBV7-9 and TRBJ1-2, with a weak D call TRBD1 (5 bases). The CDR3 runs to 15 residues. Germline loops: CDR1 SEHNR, CDR2 FQNEAQ (reference sequence). The ends were cut back, 0 bases at V and 0 bases at J, with 8 bases in the middle. CDR3 in amino acids: CASSLAGVANYGYTF. The CDR3 nucleotides are TGTGCCAGCAGCTTAGCAGGGGTAGCTAACTATGGCTACACCTTC.

This clone was seen a few times. The chain recombines TRBV30 with TRBJ2-7; D not resolved. This CDR3 region has 12 residues. The V and J ends lost 1 base and 5 bases respectively, with 9 bases between them. CDR1 and CDR2 (germline): GTSNPN, SVGIG (reference sequence). CDR3 loop: CAWSAQRDEQYF. CDR3 nucleotide sequence: TGTGCCTGGAGTGCTCAACGGGACGAGCAGTACTTC.